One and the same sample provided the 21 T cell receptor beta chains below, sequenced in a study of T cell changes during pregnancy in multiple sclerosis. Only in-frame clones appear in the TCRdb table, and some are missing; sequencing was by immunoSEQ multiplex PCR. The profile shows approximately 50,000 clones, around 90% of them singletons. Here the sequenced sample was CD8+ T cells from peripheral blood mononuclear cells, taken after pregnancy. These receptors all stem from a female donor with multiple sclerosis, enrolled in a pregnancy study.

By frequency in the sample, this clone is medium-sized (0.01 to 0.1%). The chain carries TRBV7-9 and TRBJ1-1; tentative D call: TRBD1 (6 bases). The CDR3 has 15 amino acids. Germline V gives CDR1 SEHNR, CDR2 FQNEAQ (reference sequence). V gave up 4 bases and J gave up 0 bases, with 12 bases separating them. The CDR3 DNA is TGTGCCAGCAGCTCAGGACCAGGGGTGAACACTGAAGCTTTCTTT. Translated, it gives CASSSGPGVNTEAFF.

This CDR3 is CASSQGAYTYEQYF. The CDR3 nucleotides read TGTGCCAGCAGCCAAGGGGCCTACACCTACGAGCAGTACTTC. V gene TRBV14 combines with J gene TRBJ2-7; no firm D call. CDR1 SGHDN and CDR2 FVKESK come from the germline V gene. The CDR3 runs 14 residues. V lost 1 base and J 2 bases, leaving 9 bases between the germline ends. Full variable domain (rest looked up from reference TRBV14 and TRBJ2-7): EAGVTQFPSHSVIEKGQTVTLRCDPISGHDNLYWYRRVMGKEIKFLLHFVKESKQDESGMPNNRFLAERTGGTYSTLKVQPAELEDSGVYFCASSQGAYTYEQYFGPGTRLTVT.

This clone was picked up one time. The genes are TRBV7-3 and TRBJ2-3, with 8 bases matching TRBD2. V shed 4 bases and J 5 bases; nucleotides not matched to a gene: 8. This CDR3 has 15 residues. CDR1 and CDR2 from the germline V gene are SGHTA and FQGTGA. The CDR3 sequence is CASSSTGGALDTQYF. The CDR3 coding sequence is TGTGCCAGCAGCTCAACCGGGGGGGCCTTAGATACGCAGTATTTT.

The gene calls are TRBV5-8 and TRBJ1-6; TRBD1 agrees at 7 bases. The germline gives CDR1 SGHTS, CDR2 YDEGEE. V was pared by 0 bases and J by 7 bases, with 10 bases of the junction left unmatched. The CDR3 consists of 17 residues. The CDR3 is CASSLVIRGTENSPLHF. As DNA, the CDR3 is TGTGCCAGCAGCTTGGTGATTCGTGGGACAGAAAATTCACCCCTCCACTTT.

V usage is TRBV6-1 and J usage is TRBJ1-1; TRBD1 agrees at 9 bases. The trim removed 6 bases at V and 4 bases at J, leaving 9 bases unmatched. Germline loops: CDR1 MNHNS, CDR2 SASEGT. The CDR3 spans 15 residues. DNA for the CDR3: TGTGCCAGCAGCGAAACAGGGGGCGCGAGCACTGAAGCTTTCTTT. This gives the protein CASSETGGASTEAFF.

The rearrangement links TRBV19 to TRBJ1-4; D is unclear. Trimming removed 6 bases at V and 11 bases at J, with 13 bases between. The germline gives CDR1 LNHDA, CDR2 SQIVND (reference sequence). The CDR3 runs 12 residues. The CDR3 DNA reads TGTGCCAGTAGCGACGGGAAACGGAAACTGTTTTTT. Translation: CASSDGKRKLFF.

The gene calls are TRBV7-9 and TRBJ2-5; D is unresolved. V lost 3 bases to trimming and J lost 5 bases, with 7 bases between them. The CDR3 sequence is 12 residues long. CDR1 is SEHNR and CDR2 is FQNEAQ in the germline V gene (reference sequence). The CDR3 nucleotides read TGTGCCAGCAGCTTCTCTAGGGAGACCCAGTACTTC. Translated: CASSFSRETQYF.

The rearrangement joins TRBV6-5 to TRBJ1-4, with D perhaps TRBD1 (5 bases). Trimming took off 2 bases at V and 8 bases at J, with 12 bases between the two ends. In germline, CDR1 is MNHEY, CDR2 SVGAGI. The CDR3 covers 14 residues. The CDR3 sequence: CASSYGPGGEKLFF. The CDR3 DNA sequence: TGTGCCAGCAGTTACGGGCCCGGGGGGGAAAAACTGTTTTTT.

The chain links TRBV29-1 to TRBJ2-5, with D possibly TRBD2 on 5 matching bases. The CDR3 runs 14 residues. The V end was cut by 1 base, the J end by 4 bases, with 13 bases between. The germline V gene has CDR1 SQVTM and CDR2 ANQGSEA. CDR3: CSVEGELVGETQYF. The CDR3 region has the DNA TGCAGCGTTGAAGGCGAACTAGTAGGAGAGACCCAGTACTTC.

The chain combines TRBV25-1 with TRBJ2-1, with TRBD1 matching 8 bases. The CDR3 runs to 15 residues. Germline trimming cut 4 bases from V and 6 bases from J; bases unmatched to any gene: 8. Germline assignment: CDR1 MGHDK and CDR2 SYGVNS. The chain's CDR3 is CASSVGQVFGNEQFF. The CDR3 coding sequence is TGTGCCAGCAGTGTGGGACAGGTTTTTGGCAATGAGCAGTTCTTC.

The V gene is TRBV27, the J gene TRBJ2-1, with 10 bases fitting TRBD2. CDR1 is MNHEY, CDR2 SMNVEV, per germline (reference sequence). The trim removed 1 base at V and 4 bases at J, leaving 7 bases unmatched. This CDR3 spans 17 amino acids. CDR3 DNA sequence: TGTGCCAGCAGTTTATTGTTAGCGGGGGGCCCGTACAATGAGCAGTTCTTC. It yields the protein CASSLLLAGGPYNEQFF.

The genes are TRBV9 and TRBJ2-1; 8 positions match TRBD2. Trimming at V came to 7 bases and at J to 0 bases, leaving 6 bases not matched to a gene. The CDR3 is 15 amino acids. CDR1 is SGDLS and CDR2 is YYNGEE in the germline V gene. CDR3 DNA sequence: TGTGCCAGCCACAAAAGCGGGGGCTCCTACAATGAGCAGTTCTTC. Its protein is CASHKSGGSYNEQFF.

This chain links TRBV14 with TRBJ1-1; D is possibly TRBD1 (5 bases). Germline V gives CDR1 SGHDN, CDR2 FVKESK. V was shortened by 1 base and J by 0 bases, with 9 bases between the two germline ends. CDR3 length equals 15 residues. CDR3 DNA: TGTGCCAGCAGCCAAGGACAGACCATGAACACTGAAGCTTTCTTT. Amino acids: CASSQGQTMNTEAFF.

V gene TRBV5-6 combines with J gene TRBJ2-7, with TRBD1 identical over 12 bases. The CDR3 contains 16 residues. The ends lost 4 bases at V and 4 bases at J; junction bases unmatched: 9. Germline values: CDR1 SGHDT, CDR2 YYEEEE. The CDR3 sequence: CASSPAGTGGRYEQYF. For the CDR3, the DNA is TGTGCCAGCAGCCCTGCCGGGACAGGGGGCCGGTACGAGCAGTACTTC.

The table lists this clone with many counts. The CDR3 bases are TGTGCAAGTCGCTACGGGGGGCCAAAGCCCGGGGAGCTGTTTTTT. As protein: CASRYGGPKPGELFF. The rearrangement joins TRBV12-2 to TRBJ2-2; TRBD2 is the table's D call, not checked against the DNA. TRBV12-2 is annotated as a pseudogene. This CDR3 spans 15 amino acids.

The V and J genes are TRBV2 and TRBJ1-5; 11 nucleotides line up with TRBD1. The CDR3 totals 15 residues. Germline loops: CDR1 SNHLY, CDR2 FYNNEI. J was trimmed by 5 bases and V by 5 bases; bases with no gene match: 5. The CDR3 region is CASSTGTGGDQPQHF. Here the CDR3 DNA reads TGTGCCAGCAGTACCGGGACAGGGGGTGATCAGCCCCAGCATTTT.

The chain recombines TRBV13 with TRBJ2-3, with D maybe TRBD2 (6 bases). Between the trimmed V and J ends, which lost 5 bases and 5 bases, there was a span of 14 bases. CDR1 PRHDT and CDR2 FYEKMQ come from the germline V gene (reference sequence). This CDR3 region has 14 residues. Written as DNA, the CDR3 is TGTGCCAGCAGCCTACTAGTCGGGGGAGATACGCAGTATTTT. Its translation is CASSLLVGGDTQYF.

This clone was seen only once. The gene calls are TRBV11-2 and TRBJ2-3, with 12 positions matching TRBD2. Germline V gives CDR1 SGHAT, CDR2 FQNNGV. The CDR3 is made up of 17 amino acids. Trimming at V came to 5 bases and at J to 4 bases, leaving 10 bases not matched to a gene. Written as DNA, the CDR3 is TGTGCCAGCAGCCCACTCGAGGCTAGCGGGGGGGCAGATACGCAGTATTTT. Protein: CASSPLEASGGADTQYF.

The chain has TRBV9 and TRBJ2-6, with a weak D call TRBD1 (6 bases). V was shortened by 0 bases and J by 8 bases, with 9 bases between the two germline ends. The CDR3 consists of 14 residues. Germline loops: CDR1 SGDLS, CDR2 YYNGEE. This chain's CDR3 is CASSVGGHPNVLTF. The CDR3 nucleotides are TGTGCCAGCAGCGTAGGGGGACACCCCAACGTCCTGACTTTC.

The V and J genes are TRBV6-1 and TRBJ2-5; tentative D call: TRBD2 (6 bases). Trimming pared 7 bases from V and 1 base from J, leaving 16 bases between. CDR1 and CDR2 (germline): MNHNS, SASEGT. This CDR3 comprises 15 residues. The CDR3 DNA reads TGTGCCAGCACCTTAGGTCGGGGGTTCCAAGAGACCCAGTACTTC. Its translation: CASTLGRGFQETQYF.

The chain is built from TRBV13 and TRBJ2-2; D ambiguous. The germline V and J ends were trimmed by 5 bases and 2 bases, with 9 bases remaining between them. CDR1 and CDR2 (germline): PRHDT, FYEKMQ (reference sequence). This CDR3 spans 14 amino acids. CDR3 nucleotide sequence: TGTGCCAGCAGCCCAACCGGTAACACCGGGGAGCTGTTTTTT. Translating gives CASSPTGNTGELFF.